In its sample, the clone carrying this T cell receptor beta chain was seen many times. This entry is derived from a study of CD8+CD57+ T cells in acquired aplastic anemia. Deletions cut 5 bases from V and 6 bases from J, with 11 bases between. From germline, CDR1 is SGHTA and CDR2 FQGNSA. This CDR3 comprises 12 residues. The template used for profiling TCR beta VDJ and CDR3 was genomic DNA. TCRdb processed the reads anew with MiXCR; each CDR3 protein has one entry. The repertoire holds around 160,000 distinct CDR3 sequences, with around 48% as singletons. The patients chosen for sequencing had shown expansion of CD8+CD57+ cells (detected by flow cytometry).

The sample consisted of sorted CD4+, CD8+, or CD8+CD57+ T cells (not recorded which) from PBMCs. This clonotype was sampled from a human donor with aplastic anemia. V and J are TRBV7-2 and TRBJ2-7; D ambiguous. In DNA, the CDR3 is TGTGCCAGCAGCCTAGACAACCGCGAGCAGTACTTC. This codes for CASSLDNREQYF.